The 25 T cell receptor beta chains below were found in one sample sequenced in a study of neurological immune-mediated disorders. A single record per CDR3 protein comes from TCRdb applying MiXCR to the 5' RACE reads. The top ten hold over 2% of the sample, which has approximately 70,000 distinct CDR3 sequences, roughly 4.5% seen once. Sequencing was carried out using PBMCs. These receptors were obtained from a woman aged 70-85 years with multiple sclerosis.

V gene TRBV20-1 combines with J gene TRBJ1-5; tentatively, D is TRBD1 (6 bases). The CDR3 length is 13 residues. V was trimmed by 5 bases and J by 4 bases, leaving 12 bases between them. CDR1 is DFQATT and CDR2 is SNEGSKA in the germline V gene (reference sequence). CDR3 residues: CSASPTGNQPQHF. CDR3 nucleotide sequence: TGCAGTGCTTCTCCCACAGGGAATCAGCCCCAGCATTTT.

This clonotype was detected ten times or more. The rearrangement links TRBV27 to TRBJ1-1; no clear D gene. Germline V lookup: CDR1 MNHEY, CDR2 SMNVEV (reference sequence). The CDR3 sequence is 14 residues long. The V and J ends lost 4 bases and 0 bases respectively, with 9 bases between them. Here the CDR3 reads CASSSYGVNTEAFF. The CDR3 coding sequence is TGTGCCAGCAGTTCATACGGTGTGAACACTGAAGCTTTCTTT.

This clonotype appeared a few times. The V call is TRBV15, the J call TRBJ1-1; 7 bases are a match to TRBD1. With V trimmed by 0 bases and J by 3 bases, 4 bases remained unmatched. Germline V gene lookup returns CDR1 LNHNV and CDR2 YYDKDF (reference sequence). The CDR3 loop spans 15 amino acids. The CDR3 is CATSRDSRGDTEAFF. CDR3 DNA sequence: TGTGCCACCAGCAGAGACTCCAGGGGGGACACTGAAGCTTTCTTT. Full variable domain (rest looked up from reference TRBV15 and TRBJ1-1): DAMVIQNPRYQVTQFGKPVTLSCSQTLNHNVMYWYQQKSSQAPKLLFHYYDKDFNNEADTPDNFQSRRPNTSFCFLDIRSPGLGDTAMYLCATSRDSRGDTEAFFGQGTRLTVV.

This clonotype was observed many times. V and J are TRBV12-3 or TRBV12-4 and TRBJ1-1; a weak D match, TRBD1 (5 bases). CDR3 size: 12 residues. The germline V and J ends were trimmed by 4 bases and 10 bases, with 13 bases remaining between them. The CDR3 coding sequence is TGTGCCAGCAGTTCCAGGGCTCGGATAGCTTTCTTT. Translated: CASSSRARIAFF.

This clonotype appeared many times. The chain couples TRBV24-1 to TRBJ1-6; D gene uncertain. The V gene's germline CDR1 is KGHDR and CDR2 SFDVKD. CDR3 length equals 15 residues. V was cut by 3 bases and J by 7 bases, with 12 bases left in between. CDR3 bases: TGTGCCACCAGTGATGTCTACGGAAGGAATTCACCCCTCCACTTT. Translation gives CATSDVYGRNSPLHF.

This clonotype has a count of ten or more. V gene TRBV5-1 combines with J gene TRBJ2-7; D is undetermined. Trimming stripped 0 bases from V and 0 bases from J, with 10 bases between. Germline values: CDR1 SGHRS, CDR2 YFSETQ. CDR3 length equals 15 residues. The CDR3 spells CASSLGASSSYEQYF. DNA of the CDR3: TGCGCCAGCAGCTTGGGGGCCTCATCCTCCTACGAGCAGTACTTC.

This clonotype was picked up many times. The chain is built from TRBV5-1 and TRBJ1-1, with 8 bases matching TRBD1. CDR1 SGHRS and CDR2 YFSETQ come from the germline V gene. Trimming removed 2 bases from V and 1 base from J; junction bases left unmatched: 4. The CDR3 covers 15 residues. CDR3 nucleotide sequence: TGCGCCAGCAGCTTCCGGACAGGGCAGAACACTGAAGCTTTCTTT. It codes for CASSFRTGQNTEAFF.

This clonotype has at least ten counts. CDR3 sequence reads: CASRRGGGGWPQHF. The CDR3 DNA sequence: TGTGCCAGCCGCCGGGGAGGGGGAGGATGGCCCCAGCATTTT. The chain joins TRBV12-3 or TRBV12-4 to TRBJ1-5, with TRBD1 as a possible D gene (6 bases). With 8 bases removed from V and 9 bases from J, the gap between germline ends came to 20 bases. The CDR3 extends over 14 amino acids.

This clonotype was recorded only once. Given the absence of the conserved phenylalanine or tryptophan at the CDR3 end, a read error is likely. The V call is TRBV5-1, the J call TRBJ2-7; weak D call: TRBD1 (6 bases). Per the germline V gene, CDR1 is SGHRS and CDR2 is YFSETQ. Trimming took off 1 base at V and 1 base at J, with 6 bases between the two ends. The CDR3 totals 13 residues. The CDR3 DNA reads as TGCGCCAGCAGCTTGACAGGGTCCTACGAGCAGTACATC. Amino acids: CASSLTGSYEQYI.

Of note for this clonotype: One junction end disagrees with the germline gene, perhaps due to a read error. The chain carries TRBV14 and TRBJ1-2; D not resolved. The CDR3 totals 12 residues. From germline, CDR1 is SGHDN and CDR2 FVKESK. Written as DNA, the CDR3 is TGTGCCAGCAGCCCGACTTACTATGGCTACCCCTTC. This translates into CASSPTYYGYPF.

This clonotype was seen at least ten times. The J gene is TRBJ2-1, the V gene TRBV20-1; the match to TRBD2 covers 9 bases. With V trimmed by 5 bases and J by 4 bases, 6 bases remained unmatched. Germline values: CDR1 DFQATT, CDR2 SNEGSKA (reference sequence). The CDR3 totals 14 residues. The DNA for the CDR3 is TGCAGTGCTCCTGGAGCGGGAGGATACAATGAGCAGTTCTTC. It codes for CSAPGAGGYNEQFF.

The sample holds many counts of this clonotype. The V and J genes are TRBV5-1 and TRBJ2-3; D is perhaps TRBD1 or TRBD2 (5 bases each). Trimming took 5 bases from V and 5 from J, leaving 9 bases between them. CDR1 is SGHRS, CDR2 YFSETQ, per germline. The CDR3 length is 12 residues. This CDR3 reads CASREGRDTQYF. The CDR3 DNA reads as TGCGCCAGCAGAGAGGGGAGAGATACGCAGTATTTT.

This clonotype was observed many times. The V and J genes are TRBV5-5 and TRBJ2-1, with 13 positions matching TRBD2. This CDR3 contains 17 residues. Germline CDR1 reads SGHKS; CDR2 reads YYEKEE (reference sequence). After removal of 2 bases from V and 3 bases from J, the junction contained 5 bases not matched to a gene. CDR3 sequence reads: CASSFRTSGRLYNEQFF. In nucleotides, the CDR3 is TGTGCCAGCAGCTTTCGGACTAGCGGGAGACTCTACAATGAGCAGTTCTTC.

Ten or more counts support this clonotype. The V and J genes are TRBV20-1 and TRBJ2-1; D is undetermined. Germline V gives CDR1 DFQATT, CDR2 SNEGSKA (reference sequence). CDR3 length: 13 amino acids. Trimming took off 6 bases at V and 4 bases at J, with 13 bases between the two ends. This CDR3 reads CSARPERYNEQFF. Here the CDR3 DNA reads TGCAGTGCCCGTCCCGAACGGTACAATGAGCAGTTCTTC.

The sample holds many counts of this clonotype. The V gene is TRBV12-3 or TRBV12-4, the J gene TRBJ1-1; D is unclear. The V gene lost 5 bases and the J gene lost 0 bases, with 13 bases spanning the gap. This CDR3 is 15 amino acids long. Here the CDR3 DNA reads TGTGCCAGCAGTGCGACTCACGCCTTGAACACTGAAGCTTTCTTT. Its translation: CASSATHALNTEAFF.

This clonotype was detected ten times or more. The chain couples TRBV5-1 to TRBJ2-1; 7 bases match TRBD2. Per the germline V gene, CDR1 is SGHRS and CDR2 is YFSETQ. This CDR3 is built from 11 residues. With 7 bases clipped from V and 8 bases from J, the junction kept 3 bases outside the gene matches. This CDR3 is CASGRADEQFF. In DNA, the CDR3 is TGCGCCAGCGGGAGGGCTGATGAGCAGTTCTTC.

This clonotype was counted many times. This chain uses TRBV29-1 with TRBJ2-3; TRBD2 is a possible D gene (5 bases). The CDR3 totals 15 residues. CDR1 is SQVTM and CDR2 is ANQGSEA in the germline V gene. V lost 0 bases and J lost 0, with 10 bases in between. CDR3 sequence reads: CSVEDGGKSTDTQYF. In nucleotides, the CDR3 is TGCAGCGTTGAAGATGGAGGAAAAAGCACAGATACGCAGTATTTT.

This clonotype showed up many times. The rearrangement links TRBV5-1 to TRBJ1-2; TRBD1 agrees at 8 bases. The CDR3 spans 14 residues. The J segment lost 3 bases and the V segment lost 4 bases, leaving 5 bases of the junction unmatched. The germline CDR1 and CDR2 sequences are SGHRS and YFSETQ. CDR3 bases: TGCGCCAGCAGCACGCTGACAGGGGACTATGGCTACACCTTC. Translation gives CASSTLTGDYGYTF. The full variable domain, with the rest looked up from reference TRBV5-1 and TRBJ1-2, is KAGVTQTPRYLIKTRGQQVTLSCSPISGHRSVSWYQQTPGQGLQFLFEYFSETQRNKGNFPGRFSGRQFSNSRSEMNVSTLELGDSALYLCASSTLTGDYGYTFGSGTRLTVV.

This chain's CDR3 is CASSRGQGALDEQYF. In DNA form, the CDR3 reads TGCGCCAGCAGCAGAGGACAGGGGGCTCTCGACGAGCAGTACTTC. The chain joins TRBV5-1 to TRBJ2-7; TRBD1 aligns across 11 bases. V lost 4 bases, J lost 5 bases, and 8 bases stayed unmatched. In germline, CDR1 is SGHRS, CDR2 YFSETQ. The CDR3 has 15 amino acids.

Regarding this clonotype: One junction end does not reproduce the germline sequence, and a read error may be involved. The chain recombines TRBV12-3 or TRBV12-4 with TRBJ1-6, with 7 bases identical to TRBD1. The CDR3 has 15 amino acids. CDR3 region: CASRDRQGGNSPLNF. The CDR3 nucleotides read TGTGCCAGCAGAGATCGACAGGGTGGCAATTCACCCCTCAACTTT.

This clonotype was recorded at least ten times. V is TRBV5-5 and J is TRBJ2-5, with unresolved D. Trimming left V 4 bases short and J 5 bases short, with 15 bases between. The germline gives CDR1 SGHKS, CDR2 YYEKEE (reference sequence). The CDR3 spans 14 residues. CDR3 residues: CASSLVDRPETQYF. In DNA form, the CDR3 reads TGTGCCAGCAGCCTTGTGGACCGGCCGGAGACCCAGTACTTC.

Written as DNA, the CDR3 is TGCGCCAGCAAGAGGGATTATCAGCGGGGAAACTACGAGCAGTACTTC. As protein: CASKRDYQRGNYEQYF. V usage is TRBV5-1 and J usage is TRBJ2-7; 7 bases are shared with TRBD2. V gave up 6 bases and J gave up 3 bases; unmatched junction bases: 15. This CDR3 comprises 16 residues. Germline CDR1 and CDR2: SGHRS and YFSETQ.

Worth noting for this clonotype: A read error may be the cause here, since a much bigger clone is one base away. This chain uses TRBV12-3 or TRBV12-4 with TRBJ2-7; TRBD1 agrees at 8 bases. This CDR3 has 13 residues. The CDR3 spells CDSSLDRDYEQYF. The CDR3 DNA is TGTGACAGCAGTCTGGACAGGGACTACGAGCAGTACTTC.

This clonotype occurred many times. The rearrangement links TRBV6-5 to TRBJ2-1, with no clear D. This CDR3 comprises 14 residues. CDR1 and CDR2 from the germline V gene are MNHEY and SVGAGI. The V gene lost 5 bases and the J gene lost 4 bases, with 12 bases spanning the gap. The CDR3 DNA reads TGTGCCAGCAGTAAACTCGAGAGGTACAATGAGCAGTTCTTC. Its translation: CASSKLERYNEQFF.

This clonotype was recorded many times. The chain links TRBV20-1 to TRBJ2-3; D possibly corresponds to TRBD2 (6 bases). Germline V gene data show CDR1 as DFQATT and CDR2 as SNEGSKA (reference sequence). Deletions cut 5 bases from V and 0 bases from J, with 18 bases between. The CDR3 sequence is 16 residues long. The CDR3 loop reads CSAPRRASGSTDTQYF. The CDR3 nucleotides are TGCAGTGCTCCTAGACGGGCGAGCGGGAGCACAGATACGCAGTATTTT.